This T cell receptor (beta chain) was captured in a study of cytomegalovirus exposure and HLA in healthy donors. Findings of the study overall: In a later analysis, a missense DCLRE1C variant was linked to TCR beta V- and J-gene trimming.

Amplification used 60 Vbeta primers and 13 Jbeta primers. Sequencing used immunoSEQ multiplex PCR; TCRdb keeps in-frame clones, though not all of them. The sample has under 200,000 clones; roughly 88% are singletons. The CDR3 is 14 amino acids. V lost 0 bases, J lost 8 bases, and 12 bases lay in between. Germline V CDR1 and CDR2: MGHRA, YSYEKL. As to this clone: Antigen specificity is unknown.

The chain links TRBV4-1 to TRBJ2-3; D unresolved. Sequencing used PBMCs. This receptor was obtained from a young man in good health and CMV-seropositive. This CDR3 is CASSQDWLLSTQYF. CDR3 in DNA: TGCGCCAGCAGCCAAGACTGGCTACTAAGTACGCAGTATTTT.